The rows below give T cell receptor beta chains drawn from one sample of a study of OX40 agonist ivuxolimab in advanced cancers. Method: immunoSEQ multiplex PCR; TCRdb's copy keeps in-frame clones and lacks some. The data show more than 40,000 clones, approximately 91% seen once. The sample was CD4+ or CD8+ T cells sorted from blood, taken in a trial of the OX40 agonist ivuxolimab. The receptors stem from an adult with an advanced solid tumor such as melanoma, head and neck, liver or kidney cancer. CDR3s include the opening cysteine and the closing phenylalanine or tryptophan. Fields, in order: D gene, clone size, V gene, J gene, CDR3 DNA, CDR3 protein. D genes are given only for firm matches. The listing skips clone size in some rows; elsewhere it reads once, few, many or a size class.

TRBD1	-	TRBV7-9	TRBJ1-1	TGTGCCAGCAGCACTTCGACAGGGGTCGGCACTGAAGCTTTCTTT	CASSTSTGVGTEAFF
-	once	TRBV10-3	TRBJ1-1	TGTGCCATCAGTGAATCCGGGACCCCCTTGGGGAACACTGAAGCTTTCTTT	CAISESGTPLGNTEAFF
-	-	TRBV9	TRBJ2-7	TGTGCCAGCAGCCCCGTTGGGGGGCGCTGGTACGAGCAGTACTTC	CASSPVGGRWYEQYF
TRBD1	-	TRBV4-1	TRBJ1-4	TGCGCCAGCAGCCAAGAGCCCGGGACAGGGAGTGAAAAACTGTTTTTT	CASSQEPGTGSEKLFF
-	few	TRBV4-1	TRBJ1-2	TGCGCCAGCAGCCAAGGGCTTAACTATGGCTACACCTTC	CASSQGLNYGYTF
-	-	TRBV27	TRBJ2-1	TGTGCCAGCAGCACGCAGGGGAGTTCCTACAATGAGCAGTTCTTC	CASSTQGSSYNEQFF
-	-	TRBV6-6	TRBJ1-2	TGTGCCAGCAGCAGTTTTCAGAGCTATGGCTACACCTTC	CASSSFQSYGYTF
TRBD2	-	TRBV27	TRBJ2-1	TGTGCCAGCAGTTTGAGCGGGGGGTACAATGAGCAGTTCTTC	CASSLSGGYNEQFF
-	-	TRBV27	TRBJ2-4	TGTGCCAGCAGTTTGACAGGAGCACTACAAAACATTCAGTACTTC	CASSLTGALQNIQYF
-	few	TRBV28	TRBJ2-1	TGTGCCAGCAGCCCGTCGGGTGAGCAGTTCTTC	CASSPSGEQFF
-	-	TRBV7-9	TRBJ1-5	TGTGCCAGCAGTTTGCAACGACCTCGGCATAGCAATCAGCCCCAGCATTTT	CASSLQRPRHSNQPQHF
TRBD1	-	TRBV11-2	TRBJ1-1	TGTGCCAGCAGCGCCACAGGGGGCCCTGAAGCTTTCTTT	CASSATGGPEAFF
-	-	TRBV4-3	TRBJ2-1	TGCGCCAGCAGCCAAGAATTAGCGGACAATGAGCAGTTCTTC	CASSQELADNEQFF
TRBD2	-	TRBV7-6	TRBJ2-2	TGTGCCAGCAGCCCTACTAGCGGGGGGAACACCGGGGAGCTGTTTTTT	CASSPTSGGNTGELFF
TRBD1	-	TRBV4-3	TRBJ2-2	TGCGCCAGCAGCCAAAGCAGGGGGCTCACCGGGGAGCTGTTTTTT	CASSQSRGLTGELFF
-	-	TRBV5-4	TRBJ2-7	TGTGCCAGCAGCTTCAGGGGCTCCTACGAGCAGTACTTC	CASSFRGSYEQYF
-	-	TRBV14	TRBJ2-3	TGTGCCAGCAGCCAAATAGGGGAGTGGACAGATACGCAGTATTTT	CASSQIGEWTDTQYF
-	once	TRBV7-6	TRBJ2-1	TGTGCCAGCAGCGTAAGCGCGGTCTCCTACAATGAGCAGTTCTTC	CASSVSAVSYNEQFF
-	-	TRBV27	TRBJ2-1	TGTGCCAGCAGTTTAATTGCGGGATCGAATGAGCAGTTCTTC	CASSLIAGSNEQFF
-	-	TRBV6-4	TRBJ2-7	TGTGCCAGCAGTCCTACAGGGGGGGGATACGAGCAGTACTTC	CASSPTGGGYEQYF
-	-	TRBV28	TRBJ1-2	TGTGCCAGCAGTTATCATCCCCCCATGAGCAGGAGATATGGCTACACCTTC	CASSYHPPMSRRYGYTF
-	-	TRBV7-6	TRBJ1-5	TGTGCCAGCAGCTTAGGGAGGACACGGATAAATCAGCCCCAGCATTTT	CASSLGRTRINQPQHF
-	-	TRBV28	TRBJ2-7	TGTGCCAGCAGTCCCCGGGAGACCTACTACGAGCAGTACTTC	CASSPRETYYEQYF
-	-	TRBV9	TRBJ2-7	TGTGCCAGCAGCTCCCGCGGGACCCCCGACTACGAGCAGTACTTC	CASSSRGTPDYEQYF
-	-	TRBV28	TRBJ1-5	TGTGCCAGCAGTTTGACAGGAGGGAGCAATCAGCCCCAGCATTTT	CASSLTGGSNQPQHF
-	-	TRBV2	TRBJ1-2	TGTGCCAGCAGTGGACCCGGACCCAGGGTTGGCTATGGCTACACCTTC	CASSGPGPRVGYGYTF
TRBD1	-	TRBV6-6	TRBJ2-5	TGTGCCAGCAGTTCCGGACAGGGCGGCGAGACCCAGTACTTC	CASSSGQGGETQYF
TRBD1	once	TRBV11-2	TRBJ2-3	TGTGCCAGCAGCGCCGGGACAGGGCCAGATACGCAGTATTTT	CASSAGTGPDTQYF
TRBD2	-	TRBV4-3	TRBJ2-3	TGCGCCAGCAGCCAAGAGCCGGGGGGGTCCACAGATACGCAGTATTTT	CASSQEPGGSTDTQYF
TRBD1	-	TRBV19	TRBJ1-5	TGTGCCAGTAGTATAGGGGACAGAGCCAATCAGCCCCAGCATTTT	CASSIGDRANQPQHF
-	-	TRBV9	TRBJ2-5	TGTGCCAGCAGCGGGGACGGAATCCAAGAGACCCAGTACTTC	CASSGDGIQETQYF
-	once	TRBV13	TRBJ2-1	TGTGCCAGCAGCTTAGGAGTATATGAGCAGTTCTTC	CASSLGVYEQFF
-	-	TRBV7-2	TRBJ2-7	TGTGCCAGCAGCTTAGAAGGGTCGACCTACGAGCAGTACTTC	CASSLEGSTYEQYF
-	few	TRBV11-3	TRBJ1-2	TGTGCCAGCAGCTTAGGACAGGAGAATTATGGCTACACCTTC	CASSLGQENYGYTF
-	-	TRBV5-1	TRBJ2-1	TGCGCCAGCAGCCCCTGGACTGGAAACTACAATGAGCAGTTCTTC	CASSPWTGNYNEQFF
TRBD2	-	TRBV11-2	TRBJ2-3	TGTGCCAGCAGCTACCAAGCGGGAGGGGTCACAGATACGCAGTATTTT	CASSYQAGGVTDTQYF
-	-	TRBV19	TRBJ1-5	TGTGCCAGTAGTATCATCGGCCGAAATCAGCCCCAGCATTTT	CASSIIGRNQPQHF
TRBD1	-	TRBV28	TRBJ2-5	TGTGCCAGCAGTTTGGGACAGCAAAAAGAGACCCAGTACTTC	CASSLGQQKETQYF
-	-	TRBV2	TRBJ2-5	TGTGCCAGCAGTGAACGGATAGCCCGCGGGGACCAGTACTTC	CASSERIARGDQYF
TRBD1	-	TRBV4-1	TRBJ2-3	TGCGCCAGCAGCCATCCTGGACAGGGGGAAACAGATACGCAGTATTTT	CASSHPGQGETDTQYF
TRBD1	-	TRBV4-3	TRBJ1-2	TGCGCCAGCAGCCATGGGACAGGGGGCGATGGCTACACCTTC	CASSHGTGGDGYTF
TRBD1	-	TRBV7-8	TRBJ1-1	TGTGCCAGCAGCTTATCCGGGACAGGGTACACTGAAGCTTTCTTT	CASSLSGTGYTEAFF
-	-	TRBV6-6	TRBJ1-5	TGTGCCAGCAATCGACATAGCAATCAGCCCCAGCATTTT	CASNRHSNQPQHF
-	medium-sized	TRBV25-1	TRBJ1-4	TGTGCCAGCAGTGGGGACACCGCTAATGAAAAACTGTTTTTT	CASSGDTANEKLFF
-	-	TRBV6-1	TRBJ2-1	TGTGCCAGCAGTGAAGCGCGAGGGGCTGCTGAGCAGTTCTTC	CASSEARGAAEQFF
-	-	TRBV7-6	TRBJ2-2	TGTGCCAGCAGCTCCACTCGCGGGAATACGAACACCGGGGAGCTGTTTTTT	CASSSTRGNTNTGELFF
-	-	TRBV13	TRBJ1-1	TGTGCCAGCAGCTTAGGCCGGGGTGGGACAGAAGCTTTCTTT	CASSLGRGGTEAFF
-	-	TRBV13	TRBJ2-7	TGTGCCAGCAGCTTAGGCCGGTCCTACGAGCAGTACTTC	CASSLGRSYEQYF
-	-	TRBV5-4	TRBJ2-5	TGTGCCAGCAGCTTAGGGACGGACGGGGAGACCCAGTACTTC	CASSLGTDGETQYF
-	once	TRBV4-3	TRBJ1-2	TGCGCCAGCAGCTTCGGACAGACTAATAACTATGGCTACACCTTC	CASSFGQTNNYGYTF
TRBD1	-	TRBV25-1	TRBJ2-7	TGTGCCAGCAGTGAACCTACAGGGGGCAGGTGGTACGAGCAGTACTTC	CASSEPTGGRWYEQYF
-	-	TRBV19	TRBJ2-7	TGTGCCAGTAGTATAGTCCCAGGGTACGAGCAGTACTTC	CASSIVPGYEQYF
-	-	TRBV11-2	TRBJ2-7	TGTGCCAGCAGCTTAGTTACTGGTCAGACACGCCCGGGCTACGAGCAGTACTTC	CASSLVTGQTRPGYEQYF